This T cell receptor beta chain was sequenced for a study of T cells in Graves' hyperthyroidism and ophthalmopathy. Concerning this clonotype itself: As yet, its antigen is unknown. This may arise from a read error, as a much more abundant clone is one base away.

Authors of the study amplified TCR beta CDR3 regions from RNA transcripts. The HTBI primer set served for first-round RT-PCR of the TCR CDR3. MiXCR, run by TCRdb on the multiplex PCR reads, gives a single entry per CDR3 protein. This sample yields hundreds of thousands of distinct CDR3 sequences, of which approximately 14% are seen a single time; over 12% belongs to the top ten. There are 15 residues in the CDR3. Looked up from germline, CDR1 is SGHRS and CDR2 is YFSETQ. General observations from the study: The model foresaw ophthalmopathy a median 6.5 months prior to onset.

The genes are TRBV5-1 and TRBJ1-5; TRBD1 is a possible D gene (5 bases). The TCR was taken from a woman aged 18-29 years with Graves' hyperthyroidism. The sample comprised blood. This chain's CDR3 is CASSPGGYSNQLQHF. The CDR3 DNA sequence: TGCGCCAGCAGCCCGGGGGGTTATAGCAATCAGCTCCAGCATTTT.